This T cell receptor (beta chain) was sequenced for a study of Ad26.COV2.S vaccination and SARS-CoV-2 variants. Looking at the study overall: Intramuscular Ad26.COV2.S at 5x10^10 or 1x10^11 viral particles. Broader study findings: Measurement of non-spike TCR breadth gave similar results in vaccine and placebo recipients. Compared with placebo recipients, vaccine recipients had higher spike-specific TCR breadth.

Germline assignment: CDR1 SGDLS and CDR2 YYNGEE. This CDR3 has 14 residues. The ends were cut back, 0 bases at V and 3 bases at J, with 9 bases in the middle. As to treatment: 15 to 20 received Ad26.COV2.S at low or high dose, single or two shots; roughly 5 received placebo; per-sample allocation not given. Sampling was performed 63 days after the first vaccine or placebo injection. Boston hosted the donor, who was an adult aged 18-55 years. Libraries were prepared by immunoSEQ multiplex PCR; TCRdb keeps only in-frame clonotypes and omits some of them. The sample gives a few hundred thousand clones, 88% of which show up once; roughly 4% is in the top ten. With respect to this clone: Its target is not known.

The sample in question was peripheral blood, obtained in a trial of Ad26.COV2.S vaccine versus placebo. The sequence came from a person between 18 and 59 years old who received the Ad26.COV2.S COVID-19 vaccine or a placebo. The chain couples TRBV9 to TRBJ1-1; weak D call: TRBD1 (5 bases). The CDR3: CASSVGGGYTEAFF. DNA of the CDR3: TGTGCCAGCAGCGTAGGTGGGGGGTACACTGAAGCTTTCTTT.